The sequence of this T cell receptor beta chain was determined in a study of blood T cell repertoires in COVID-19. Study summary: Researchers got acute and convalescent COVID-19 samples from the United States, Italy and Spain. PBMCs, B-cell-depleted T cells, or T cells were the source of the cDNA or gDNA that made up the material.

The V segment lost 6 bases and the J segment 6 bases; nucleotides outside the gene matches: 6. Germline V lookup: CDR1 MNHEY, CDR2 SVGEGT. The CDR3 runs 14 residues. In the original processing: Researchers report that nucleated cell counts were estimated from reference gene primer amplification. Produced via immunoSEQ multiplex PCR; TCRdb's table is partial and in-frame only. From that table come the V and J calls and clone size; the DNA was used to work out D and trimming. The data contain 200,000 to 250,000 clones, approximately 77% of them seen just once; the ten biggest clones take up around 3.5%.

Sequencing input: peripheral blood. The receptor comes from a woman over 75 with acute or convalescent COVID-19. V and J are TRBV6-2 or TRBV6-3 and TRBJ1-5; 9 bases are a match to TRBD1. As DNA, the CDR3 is TGTGCCAGCAGCCGACAGGGGGGTGGTCAGCCCCAGCATTTT. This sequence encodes CASSRQGGGQPQHF.